A single sample is the source of the 32 T cell receptor beta chains below, sequenced in a study of T cell responses to AZD1222 COVID-19 vaccine. Method: immunoSEQ multiplex PCR; TCRdb's copy keeps in-frame clones and lacks some. The sample has some 90,000 clones; 85% to 90% are singletons. The material was peripheral blood, obtained 28 days after the second AZD1222 dose. The origin of the receptors is an adult who received the AZD1222 COVID-19 vaccine.

The CDR3 DNA follows: TGTGCCATCAGTGAAGGTGGTTATCAGCCCCAGCATTTT. It encodes CAISEGGYQPQHF. The chain carries TRBV10-3 and TRBJ1-5; D gene unclear. CDR1 is ENHRY and CDR2 is SYGVKD in the germline V gene. The ends were cut back, 3 bases at V and 5 bases at J, with 8 bases in the middle. This CDR3 is 13 amino acids long.

The rearrangement joins TRBV9 to TRBJ2-3, with TRBD2 matching 8 bases. The CDR3 is 16 amino acids. The V gene end was trimmed by 0 bases and the J gene end by 2 bases; junction bases not matched to a gene: 5. In germline, CDR1 is SGDLS, CDR2 YYNGEE. CDR3 sequence reads: CASSVDPAGVTDTQYF. For the CDR3, the DNA is TGTGCCAGCAGCGTAGATCCAGCGGGGGTCACAGATACGCAGTATTTT.

The V call is TRBV7-9, the J call TRBJ1-1, with a weak D call TRBD1 (6 bases). Germline V gives CDR1 SEHNR, CDR2 FQNEAQ (reference sequence). Between the trimmed V and J ends, which lost 5 bases and 5 bases, there was a span of 18 bases. The CDR3 is made up of 15 amino acids. The CDR3 DNA reads as TGTGCCAGCAGCCCAGGACAGCTAGCGGGGACTGAAGCTTTCTTT. This sequence encodes CASSPGQLAGTEAFF.

This sequence joins TRBV6-6 and TRBJ2-1; 9 bases are shared with TRBD2. The V gene's germline CDR1 is MNHNY and CDR2 SVGAGI (reference sequence). After removal of 5 bases from V and 6 bases from J, the junction contained 8 bases not matched to a gene. The CDR3 contains 15 residues. In DNA form, the CDR3 reads TGTGCCAGCAGTCACGGAGCGGGGGGAGGCAATGAGCAGTTCTTC. Protein sequence: CASSHGAGGGNEQFF.

This clone was detected only once. The chain combines TRBV6-5 with TRBJ1-2; 8 positions agree with TRBD1. Trimming cost V 8 bases and J 3 bases; bases outside gene matches: 11. The length of the CDR3 is 15 residues. The germline gives CDR1 MNHEY, CDR2 SVGAGI. The CDR3 bases are TGTGCCAGCTCCGTCGGGGGCAGGGGGCACTATGGCTACACCTTC. Amino acids: CASSVGGRGHYGYTF.

The rearrangement links TRBV5-1 to TRBJ2-1; the D gene is possibly TRBD2 (5 bases). Deletions cut 2 bases from V and 3 bases from J, with 9 bases between. CDR1 and CDR2 from the germline V gene are SGHRS and YFSETQ. This CDR3 region has 14 residues. CDR3 DNA: TGCGCCAGCAGCTTACCCGGGAACTACAATGAGCAGTTCTTC. Residues: CASSLPGNYNEQFF.

V gene TRBV6-5 combines with J gene TRBJ1-3; 8 bases are shared with TRBD1. The V and J ends lost 10 bases and 2 bases, in that order; junction bases with no gene match: 4. From germline, CDR1 is MNHEY and CDR2 SVGAGI. This CDR3 has 13 residues. The CDR3, as DNA: TGTGCCACCTGGGGACAGGCTGGAAACACCATATATTTT. Its translation is CATWGQAGNTIYF.

The sample holds a few counts of this clone. The chain couples TRBV7-2 to TRBJ1-2; 9 bases line up with TRBD1. CDR1 and CDR2 from the germline V gene are SGHTA and FQGNSA. The CDR3 length is 14 residues. With V trimmed by 3 bases and J by 8 bases, 7 bases remained unmatched. CDR3 DNA sequence: TGTGCCAGCAGCTTTCCCGGGACAGGGTACGGCTACACCTTC. This encodes CASSFPGTGYGYTF.

The chain employs TRBV4-1 and TRBJ1-6, with 10 bases matching TRBD1. The V and J ends lost 5 bases and 7 bases, in that order; junction bases with no gene match: 8. Per germline, CDR1 MGHRA and CDR2 YSYEKL. The CDR3 has 16 amino acids. The CDR3 here is CASSEWTGGVNSPLHF. CDR3 nucleotide sequence: TGCGCCAGCAGCGAATGGACAGGGGGAGTCAATTCACCCCTCCACTTT.

The chain recombines TRBV19 with TRBJ2-1, with a possible D match to TRBD2 (6 bases). With 6 bases removed from V and 0 bases from J, the gap between germline ends came to 12 bases. The CDR3 is made up of 15 amino acids. Germline lookup yields CDR1 LNHDA and CDR2 SQIVND (reference sequence). This CDR3 reads CASRLRESSYNEQFF. The CDR3 bases are TGTGCCAGTAGGCTCCGGGAGAGCTCCTACAATGAGCAGTTCTTC.

The chain joins TRBV9 to TRBJ2-1, with D tentatively TRBD1 or TRBD2 (5 bases each). The CDR3 extends over 15 amino acids. V lost 4 bases, J lost 2 bases, and 13 bases lay in between. Germline V gene lookup returns CDR1 SGDLS and CDR2 YYNGEE. The CDR3 protein is CASSPGTVAYNEQFF. CDR3 DNA sequence: TGTGCCAGCAGCCCCGGGACGGTCGCCTACAATGAGCAGTTCTTC.

The chain combines TRBV9 with TRBJ2-3; the D gene could be TRBD1 or TRBD2 (6 bases each). This CDR3 region has 14 residues. V lost 4 bases and J 3 bases, leaving 12 bases between the germline ends. Germline CDR1 reads SGDLS; CDR2 reads YYNGEE. CDR3 bases: TGTGCCAGCAGCACCCGGGGGCAAACAGATACGCAGTATTTT. It encodes CASSTRGQTDTQYF.

This clone was observed a few times. V usage is TRBV10-3 and J usage is TRBJ1-1, with D perhaps TRBD1 (5 bases). The germline V and J ends were trimmed by 5 bases and 4 bases, with 14 bases remaining between them. CDR3 length: 14 amino acids. CDR1 and CDR2 from the germline V gene are ENHRY and SYGVKD. DNA of the CDR3: TGTGCCATCAGTATCGAGGCCGGGGGCACTGAAGCTTTCTTT. This translates into CAISIEAGGTEAFF.

This clone was seen once. The chain carries TRBV10-3 and TRBJ1-2; TRBD1 might be the D (6 bases). Per germline, CDR1 ENHRY and CDR2 SYGVKD. Trimming left V 3 bases short and J 8 bases short, with 16 bases between. The CDR3 is 14 residues long. The CDR3 nucleotides are TGTGCCATCAGTGATCCTCCCGGGACAACCGGCTACACCTTC. It codes for CAISDPPGTTGYTF.

Only a few counts were recorded for this clone. This chain links TRBV7-3 with TRBJ1-1; D gene unclear. Germline assignment: CDR1 SGHTA and CDR2 FQGTGA. Trimming pared 3 bases from V and 0 bases from J, leaving 14 bases between. CDR3 length equals 16 residues. DNA of the CDR3: TGTGCCAGCAGCTTGGGAGGCGCTCATATGAACACTGAAGCTTTCTTT. It encodes CASSLGGAHMNTEAFF. The entire variable domain, with the rest obtained from reference TRBV7-3 and TRBJ1-1, is as follows: GAGVSQTPSNKVTEKGKYVELRCDPISGHTALYWYRQSLGQGPEFLIYFQGTGAADDSGLPNDRFFAVRPEGSVSTLKIQRTERGDSAVYLCASSLGGAHMNTEAFFGQGTRLTVV.

The V and J genes are TRBV30 and TRBJ1-2; the D is unclear. The germline CDR1 and CDR2 sequences are GTSNPN and SVGIG (reference sequence). This CDR3 is built from 14 residues. V dropped 5 bases and J dropped 0 bases, with 13 bases sitting between them. CDR3 DNA: TGTGCCTGGGAGGGATGGGCTACTAACTATGGCTACACCTTC. Protein product: CAWEGWATNYGYTF.

The CDR3 sequence is CASNPGDTSREQYF. In DNA, the CDR3 is TGTGCCAGCAATCCCGGGGACACGTCTAGGGAGCAGTACTTC. This chain links TRBV28 with TRBJ2-7; a possible D gene is TRBD1 (6 bases). Germline V gene data show CDR1 as MDHEN and CDR2 as SYDVKM. Trimming stripped 7 bases from V and 7 bases from J, with 20 bases between. The CDR3 is made up of 14 amino acids.

The CDR3 DNA reads as TGTGCCACAACCCTACAGGGTTTCACAGATACGCAGTATTTT. Amino acid sequence: CATTLQGFTDTQYF. The V gene is TRBV15, the J gene TRBJ2-3; perhaps TRBD1 as D (6 bases). V was trimmed by 9 bases and J by 2 bases, leaving 15 bases between them. This CDR3 contains 14 residues. CDR1 and CDR2 from the germline V gene are LNHNV and YYDKDF (reference sequence).

This sequence joins TRBV5-1 and TRBJ1-1, with D hard to call. V dropped 3 bases and J dropped 0 bases, with 9 bases sitting between them. This CDR3 comprises 14 residues. Germline values: CDR1 SGHRS, CDR2 YFSETQ. CDR3 sequence (DNA): TGCGCCAGCAGCTACACCACAGTGAACACTGAAGCTTTCTTT. As protein: CASSYTTVNTEAFF.

The rearrangement joins TRBV7-2 to TRBJ1-2; D call uncertain. The CDR3 consists of 14 residues. Germline lookup yields CDR1 SGHTA and CDR2 FQGNSA. The V end lost 1 base, the J end lost 2 bases, and 8 bases lay between the germline ends. The DNA of the CDR3 is TGTGCCAGCAGCTTAGGCGGTGGGAACTATGGCTACACCTTC. It yields the protein CASSLGGGNYGYTF.

J is TRBJ1-6 and V is TRBV7-8, with D uncertain. This CDR3 has 13 amino acids. Germline V gives CDR1 SGHVS, CDR2 FQNEAQ. V shed 5 bases and J shed 10 bases, with 12 bases lying between them. CDR3 DNA sequence: TGTGCCAGCAGCACTAGCCGTGTCTCACCCCTCCACTTT. It translates to CASSTSRVSPLHF. The full variable domain, in which reference TRBV7-8 and TRBJ1-6 provide the parts outside the CDR3, is GAGVSQSPRYKVAKRGQDVALRCDPISGHVSLFWYQQALGQGPEFLTYFQNEAQLDKSGLPSDRFFAERPEGSVSTLKIQRTQQEDSAVYLCASSTSRVSPLHFGNGTRLTVT.

The gene calls are TRBV29-1 and TRBJ2-3; 8 bases agree with TRBD2. The CDR3 is made up of 15 amino acids. Germline loops: CDR1 SQVTM, CDR2 ANQGSEA. After removal of 4 bases from V and 4 bases from J, the junction contained 10 bases not matched to a gene. The chain's CDR3 is CSVGLLADAPDTQYF. The CDR3 coding sequence is TGCAGCGTTGGCCTACTAGCGGACGCCCCAGATACGCAGTATTTT.

This chain joins TRBV7-8 and TRBJ1-2; 7 positions agree with TRBD1. The junction had 5 bases not matched to a gene; V was cut back by 7 bases and J by 0 bases. This CDR3 is built from 14 residues. CDR1 SGHVS and CDR2 FQNEAQ come from the germline V gene. The CDR3 reads CASTRQGSNYGYTF. CDR3 nucleotides: TGTGCCAGCACCCGACAGGGTTCTAACTATGGCTACACCTTC.

The chain couples TRBV9 to TRBJ2-2; D gene uncertain. Trimming shortened V by 0 bases and J by 6 bases, and 6 bases separated the two germline ends. CDR3 size: 13 residues. Germline V gene lookup returns CDR1 SGDLS and CDR2 YYNGEE. CDR3 region: CASSVVASGELFF. The CDR3 nucleotides read TGTGCCAGCAGCGTAGTGGCATCCGGGGAGCTGTTTTTT.

This sequence joins TRBV9 and TRBJ1-5, with D hard to call. CDR1 and CDR2 (germline): SGDLS, YYNGEE. CDR3 length: 13 amino acids. V was trimmed by 3 bases and J by 5 bases, leaving 9 bases between them. CDR3 loop: CASSEGPDQPQHF. CDR3 nucleotides: TGTGCCAGCAGCGAGGGCCCCGATCAGCCCCAGCATTTT.

The rearrangement uses TRBV11-2 and TRBJ1-6, with D maybe TRBD1 (5 bases). Looked up from germline, CDR1 is SGHAT and CDR2 is FQNNGV. This CDR3 is built from 16 residues. V lost 5 bases and J lost 14, with 25 bases in between. The CDR3 here is CASSLGVLVWGGSLHF. The CDR3 DNA reads TGTGCCAGCAGCCTAGGGGTTTTAGTCTGGGGGGGATCCCTCCACTTT.

The sample holds a few counts of this clone. V usage is TRBV15 and J usage is TRBJ1-2, with a possible D match to TRBD1 (5 bases). Deletions cut 3 bases from V and 2 bases from J, with 13 bases between. In germline, CDR1 is LNHNV, CDR2 YYDKDF (reference sequence). This CDR3 is 15 amino acids long. The CDR3: CATSRPSAGNYGYTF. DNA of the CDR3: TGTGCCACCAGCAGGCCCTCGGCAGGGAACTATGGCTACACCTTC.

This chain joins TRBV12-3 or TRBV12-4 and TRBJ1-2; D remains ambiguous. V dropped 2 bases and J dropped 4 bases, with 5 bases sitting between them. The CDR3 extends over 12 amino acids. In DNA, the CDR3 is TGTGCCAGCAGTTTAAGGGCCTATGGCTACACCTTC. Translation: CASSLRAYGYTF.

This chain connects TRBV7-3 to TRBJ1-1; tentatively, D is TRBD1 (5 bases). CDR3 length: 14 residues. V was trimmed by 4 bases and J by 11 bases, leaving 20 bases between them. Germline loops: CDR1 SGHTA, CDR2 FQGTGA. This chain's CDR3 is CASSYDGTPVGAFF. CDR3 DNA: TGTGCCAGCAGCTACGATGGGACCCCGGTGGGGGCTTTCTTT. The complete variable domain, with remaining parts taken from reference TRBV7-3 and TRBJ1-1, reads GAGVSQTPSNKVTEKGKYVELRCDPISGHTALYWYRQSLGQGPEFLIYFQGTGAADDSGLPNDRFFAVRPEGSVSTLKIQRTERGDSAVYLCASSYDGTPVGAFFGQGTRLTVV.

The V and J genes are TRBV18 and TRBJ2-4; no reliable D call. CDR1 is KGHSH and CDR2 is LQKENI in the germline V gene. The CDR3 is 16 amino acids. V gave up 1 base and J gave up 1 base, with 11 bases separating them. The CDR3 is CASSPQGSTAKNIQYF. CDR3 bases: TGTGCCAGCTCACCACAGGGCTCAACGGCCAAAAACATTCAGTACTTC.

This CDR3 reads CASSLGRALTDTQYF. CDR3 bases: TGTGCCAGCAGCTTAGGAAGGGCCCTCACAGATACGCAGTATTTT. This chain uses TRBV11-1 with TRBJ2-3; D uncertain. The CDR3 contains 15 residues. Per germline, CDR1 SGHAT and CDR2 FQDESV (reference sequence). Trimming removed 1 base at V and 2 bases at J, with 10 bases between.

CDR3 bases: TGTGCCAGCAGCTTATCGCACAGGGGACCTGAAGCTTTCTTT. This translates into CASSLSHRGPEAFF. The chain uses TRBV7-2 and TRBJ1-1; 7 nucleotides match TRBD1. CDR1 and CDR2 (germline): SGHTA, FQGNSA. J gave up 6 bases and V 2 bases, and 6 bases lay outside the gene matches. This CDR3 spans 14 amino acids.